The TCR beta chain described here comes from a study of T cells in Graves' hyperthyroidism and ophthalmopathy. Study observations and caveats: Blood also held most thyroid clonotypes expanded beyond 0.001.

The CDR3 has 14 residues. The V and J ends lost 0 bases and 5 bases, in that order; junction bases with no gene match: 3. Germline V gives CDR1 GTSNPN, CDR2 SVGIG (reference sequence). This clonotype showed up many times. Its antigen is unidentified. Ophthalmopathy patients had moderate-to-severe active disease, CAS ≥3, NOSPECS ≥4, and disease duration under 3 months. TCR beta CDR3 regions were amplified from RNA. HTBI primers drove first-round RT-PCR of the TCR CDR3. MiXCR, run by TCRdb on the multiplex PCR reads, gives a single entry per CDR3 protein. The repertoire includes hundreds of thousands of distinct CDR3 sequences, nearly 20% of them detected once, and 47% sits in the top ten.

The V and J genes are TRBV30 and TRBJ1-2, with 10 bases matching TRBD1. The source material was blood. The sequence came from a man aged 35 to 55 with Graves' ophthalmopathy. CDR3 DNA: TGTGCCTGGAGTGTACAGGACAGGGGGTATGGCTACACCTTC. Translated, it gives CAWSVQDRGYGYTF.